This T cell receptor (beta chain) appears in the sequencing data of a study of T cell responses to AZD1222 COVID-19 vaccine. Turning to the study itself: The analysis combined second doses at about 4 or about 12 weeks. Whole-study findings and limits: Donors in the cohort were predominantly white British and more often female, and clonal diversity was possibly underestimated.

A note on this clone: Antigen: not known.

The CDR3 length is 13 residues. After removal of 6 bases from V and 4 bases from J, the junction contained 6 bases not matched to a gene. Looked up from germline, CDR1 is SNHLY and CDR2 is FYNNEI. Clones were read by immunoSEQ multiplex PCR, and TCRdb kept only the in-frame ones, dropping some. Among 150,000 to 200,000 clones listed, almost 90% were seen once. The source material was peripheral blood, sampled on day 0 of AZD1222 vaccination. The rearrangement uses TRBV2 and TRBJ2-7; 7 bases align to TRBD1. The sequence was obtained from an adult in good health. CDR3 nucleotides: TGTGCCAGCAGGAGACAGGGCTCATACGAGCAGTACTTC. Translated: CASRRQGSYEQYF.